The T cell receptor (beta chain) under discussion was sequenced for a study of blood T cell repertoires in COVID-19. The overall study: Both acute and convalescent COVID-19 samples were obtained from the United States, Italy and Spain. T cells, B-cell-depleted T cells, or PBMCs supplied cDNA or gDNA.

Germline V lookup: CDR1 MDHEN, CDR2 SYDVKM. V was shortened by 5 bases and J by 3 bases, with 8 bases between the two germline ends. The CDR3 covers 12 residues. The count of this clone is one. Sequencing used immunoSEQ multiplex PCR; TCRdb keeps in-frame clones, though not all of them. The sample records under 150,000 clones, roughly 83% being singletons. This TCR was recovered from a woman of 80 years or more with acute or convalescent COVID-19. Sequences were obtained from peripheral blood. V is TRBV28 and J is TRBJ2-7; D unclear. The CDR3 is CASSPPRYEQYF. The CDR3 DNA reads TGTGCCAGCAGTCCTCCCCGCTACGAGCAGTACTTC.